This TCR beta chain was sequenced for a study of shared clonotypes between healthy human individuals. Study-wide context: Researchers drew samples from a couple of women and a few men aged 18 to 49.

Study-wide results and caveats: Naive subsets, compared against memory subsets, generally had larger estimated richness values.

About this clone: Its antigen is unidentified.

Clones were read by immunoSEQ multiplex PCR, and TCRdb kept only the in-frame ones, dropping some. Of 2 million to 2.5 million clones listed, 80% to 95% are singletons. Per the germline V gene, CDR1 is SQVTM and CDR2 is ANQGSEA. CDR3 length equals 13 residues. Losses at the gene ends were 7 bases for V and 3 bases for J; bases not matched to a gene: 5. The sequence came from a man aged 18-30 years in good health. Some clones in this sample may be carry-over from other donors' samples. The specimen sequenced was naive CD4+ T cells from PBMCs. As for subset: CD45RA+ positively selected. This rearrangement joins TRBV29-1 to TRBJ2-7; 11 nucleotides agree with TRBD1. The CDR3: CSAGQGASYEQYF. CDR3 in DNA: TGCAGCGCTGGACAGGGGGCGAGCTACGAGCAGTACTTC.